This T cell receptor (beta chain) was sequenced in a study of T cells after yellow fever vaccination. In this sample, this clonotype turned up a few times. Antigen unknown. The TCR cDNA carried a universal primer site and UMIs from 5'RACE template switching. Each CDR3 protein is one row after TCRdb ran MiXCR on the 5' RACE reads. The sample includes a few hundred thousand distinct CDR3 sequences, around 3.6% of them seen just once. General study results and limits: Any FACS-sorted repertoire could hold abundant clonotypes that contaminate it from the bulk population. Among primary-vaccination clones, most reappeared after the booster, at almost 98% for CD4 and around 90% for CD8.

Germline CDR1 and CDR2: KGHSH and LQKENI. CDR3 length: 16 amino acids. With 4 bases clipped from V and 10 bases from J, the junction kept 11 bases outside the gene matches. The sequence was collected from a man between 18 and 29 years old who received the YFV17D yellow fever vaccine. The chain couples TRBV18 to TRBJ1-6; 9 positions match TRBD1. The sequencing here drew on PBMCs, taken on the day of the yellow fever booster vaccination. CDR3 sequence (DNA): TGTGCCAGCTCACGGGGGACCGGACAGGGGATCTCACCCCTCCACTTT. This codes for CASSRGTGQGISPLHF.